This T cell receptor (beta chain) originates from a study of cytomegalovirus exposure and HLA in healthy donors (dated 2017 in TCRdb). Study-wide context: In an earlier analysis of some 610 of the donors, approximately 300 Gb of sequence data and about 110 million unique TCR beta sequences from some 170 million T cells were reported. An early release covering around 630 HLA-typed donors comprised about 290 gigabases of sequencing data and about 90 million unique TCR sequences. Among the approximately 430 genotyped donors, approximately 77% belonged to the genetic ancestry cluster associated with self-reported Caucasian donors. The study aimed to test whether signatures of past pathogen exposure could be identified by cataloging public T cell receptors. Using immunosequencing, the study profiled T cell repertoires from roughly 650 subjects and related those repertoires to cytomegalovirus serostatus. Along with the approximately 670-subject first cohort, a separate validation cohort of approximately 110 different subjects was used. To predict cytomegalovirus infection status, the study combined high-throughput TCR immunosequencing, statistical association of individual TCRs with disease status, and machine learning. A later analysis re-analyzed previously published TCR beta repertoires from approximately 670 donors and added high-resolution HLA genotyping to study TCR occurrence patterns. Rather than drawing on any new phenotypic data, the later analysis identified candidate immune exposures from TCR beta sequences and the way those sequences occurred across donors. An earlier analysis of 587 of the donors used high-throughput TCR beta sequencing to judge whether each TCR beta V gene segment behaved as functional or pseudogenic. Donor age, sex, ethnicity and CMV serostatus were compiled together with the repertoire data. A later genetic analysis used genome-wide SNP genotypes for about 65% of the 666 donors, treating that subset as a discovery cohort. All discovery cohort repertoires had been generated on a single sequencing platform. Both class I and class II loci were covered by HLA typing, at four-digit resolution. Typing coverage varied by locus: roughly 629-630 donors for A, B, C, DRB1 and DQB1; approximately 560 for DQA1; some 610 for DPA1; approximately 490 for DPB1. A handful of DR-DQ haplotypes were handled as single units for association and clustering because linkage in the cohort was strong. Among about 400 genotyped donors of the cohort, an average of approximately 220,000 unique TCR beta nucleotide sequences was sequenced per donor, of which approximately 18% were non-productive. Broad study findings and their caveats: About 15 rarely observed V segments, including chromosome 9 orphons, were excluded from the earlier analysis of just under 600 of the donors because counts were too low. In vitro tests confirmed that a few of the cytomegalovirus-associated TCR beta chains recognize cytomegalovirus antigens. V-gene and J-gene trimming of TCR beta chains was associated with a missense DCLRE1C variant in a later genetic analysis, and the association was replicated in an independent cohort. A further reported finding was that TCR beta sequences accurately predicted the HLA-A and HLA-B alleles for most subjects in the first cohort. The authors suggested that the approach could potentially be generalized to other disease states and immunological phenotypes. CMV serostatus was the only immune exposure information available for the cohort. Linkage disequilibrium might explain the correlated functional status among segregating V segments, but an unknown experimental factor could not be ruled out. Most TCR sequences were seen in very few donors, while some public TCRs were found in many individuals. Because the 87-base-pair reads could not distinguish some IMGT-functional V segments, including TRBV6-2 and TRBV6-3, those segments were excluded. Specific HLA alleles were associated with 15,000 to 20,000 TCR beta sequences at a false discovery rate of 0.05 in a later analysis. The cohort was sequenced for TCR beta chains only, and without alpha or paired-chain data the features that could be detected were limited. Compared with the 666-donor mean, donors in an Asian-associated ancestry cluster had fewer N-insertions in productive TCRs, according to a later genetic analysis. Broadly in line with IMGT annotations, most TCR beta V segments showed up in productive rearrangements about 87% or about 30% of the time in an earlier analysis of approximately 600 of the donors. Several of the top co-occurrence clusters appeared to be linked to parvovirus B19, influenza, CMV and Epstein-Barr virus, according to a later analysis. In a later analysis, TCR association rates were found to vary across HLA loci, with the most associated TCRs seen for DRB1 alleles and the fewest for HLA-C alleles. A total of about 180 TCR beta chains were listed by the study as associated with cytomegalovirus. Most CMV-associated TCR beta chains appeared to be HLA-restricted in a later analysis, and the HLA associations seemed to be driven largely by CMV exposure. The classifier was reported to diagnose cytomegalovirus status with high specificity and sensitivity in both the original and validation cohorts. HLA typing was unavailable for some donors at each locus, so association tests used only the typed subset. In a later analysis, HLA-associated TCR beta chains were found to be more clonally expanded and to have lower generation probabilities than equally common non-associated chains. A cluster of highly shared sequence variants was judged likely to represent a technical artifact of the sequencing pipeline. Sequencing depth was assumed to be roughly uniform across donors in the presence/absence analyses, though that assumption may not hold. When HLA alleles, especially DR and DQ, strongly co-occurred, attributing TCR associations to individual alleles was difficult.

The cohort was made up of 650 to 700 healthy bone marrow donors. At the time of sampling, all cohort members were nominally healthy, though unrecorded immune exposures were likely present. The donor was CMV seronegative and was included in the group of hundreds of seronegative cohort members. Each donor provided a peripheral blood sample, and peripheral blood mononuclear cells were used for TCR beta sequencing. Genomic DNA was extracted from the blood cell samples with the Qiagen DNeasy Blood Extraction Kit. The library was built by means of the immunoSEQ multiplex PCR assay. For the multiplex PCR, a mixture combining 60 forward primers for TCR Vbeta segments and 13 reverse primers for TCR Jbeta segments was used. The CDR3 region of rearranged TCR beta genes was amplified from genomic DNA by a multiplex PCR assay. The Illumina HiSeq System was used to sequence the amplified TCR beta libraries as 87-base-pair reads. For the original study's pipeline: A later analysis tallied roughly 80 million unique TCR beta chains across the 666 repertoires, and some 12 million of those chains were shared by two or more donors. Raw reads were error-corrected and collapsed into unique sequences by a nearest-neighbor algorithm in which closely related sequences were merged to remove PCR and sequencing errors. V, D and J gene segments were assigned by aligning CDR3 sequences to IMGT reference sequences. Each retained sequence needed at least a six-nucleotide match to both a V gene segment and a J gene segment. A rearrangement was called productive if the CDR3 had no stop codons and remained in frame with V and J, and every other rearrangement was called non-productive. CDR3 was defined by IMGT convention, running from the second conserved V-encoded cysteine to the conserved J-encoded phenylalanine. Sequences without an unambiguous match to a single V gene segment were excluded from the earlier analysis of 587 of the donors. An earlier analysis of fewer than 750 of the donors called V segments functional above 56.7% productive rearrangements and segregating when the between-donor standard deviation exceeded 5%. A statistical classification framework was built to diagnose cytomegalovirus status from the catalog of TCR beta chain sequences. A later analysis assigned V and J genes by comparing TCR nucleotide sequences with IMGT/GENE-DB human TR gene sequences. Using the TCRdist pipeline, a later analysis assigned CDR3 sequences along with most-parsimonious VDJ recombination scenarios. In a later analysis, each TCR beta chain was defined by its CDR3 amino acid sequence together with its V-gene family, and reads lacking a unique V-gene family were excluded. A later analysis removed 550 to 650 highly shared, low-generation-probability nucleotide sequences to deal with suspected cross-contamination and a sequencing artifact. In a later analysis, a clonal expansion index for each public chain was calculated from normalized within-repertoire ranks of inferred template counts. In a later analysis, generation probabilities were computed with a VDJ recombination model fitted to out-of-frame rearrangements, and the resulting probabilities were checked against IGoR. A later analysis scored TCR-TCR, TCR-HLA and TCR-CMV co-occurrence with hypergeometric tests, applying a repertoire-size bias correction to TCR pairs. In a later analysis, false discovery rates were estimated by permuting HLA or CMV assignments 20 times. In a later analysis, co-occurring TCRs were grouped using DBSCAN, and TCRdist sequence similarity was added for clustering within HLA-allele-positive subsets. Co-occurrence clustering excluded repertoires with fewer than 30,000 or more than 120,000 public chains, plus five with anomalous nucleotide sharing. This immuneACCESS table, as held by TCRdb, lists in-frame sequences with V and J called but not all clones. Of the missing ones, under half trace to an unresolved V gene in checked studies; the others have no known cause. D and trimming were read from the DNA, whereas the V and J calls and clone size are those reported in that table. The table for this sample lists over 150,000 clones; just under 80% of them were counted only once. The leading ten clones occupy roughly 1.3% of the sample.

A note on this clone: What antigen it recognizes has not been identified. No base quality values were provided; no much bigger clone lies one nucleotide off.

The CDR1 and CDR2 encoded by the germline V gene (reference sequence) are SEHNR and FQNEAQ. V lost 1 base and J lost 6 bases; the stretch between them is 9 bases long. The CDR3 runs 14 amino acids, cysteine and phenylalanine included. Only the CDR3 part of the read is kept: 42 bases, read in frame from the first base. The sequence is built from TRBV7-9 and TRBJ2-2; 6 matching bases give a weak D call of TRBD1. The source is a woman aged 45-65 years in good health and CMV-seronegative. Sequencing was carried out using PBMCs. The sequenced DNA is TGTGCCAGCAGCTTAGTACAGGGCGCCGGGGAGCTGTTTTTT. It translates to CASSLVQGAGELFF.